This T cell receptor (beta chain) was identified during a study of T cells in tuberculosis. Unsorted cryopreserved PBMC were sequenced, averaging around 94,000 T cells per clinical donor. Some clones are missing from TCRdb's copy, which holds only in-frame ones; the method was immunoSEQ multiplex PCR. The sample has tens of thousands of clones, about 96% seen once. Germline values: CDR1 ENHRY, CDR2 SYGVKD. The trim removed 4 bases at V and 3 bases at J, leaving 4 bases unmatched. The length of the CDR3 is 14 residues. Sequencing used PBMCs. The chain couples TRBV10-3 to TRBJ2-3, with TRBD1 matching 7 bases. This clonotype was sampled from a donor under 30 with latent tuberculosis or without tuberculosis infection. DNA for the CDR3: TGTGCCATCAGTGTCAAGACAGGGACAGATACGCAGTATTTT. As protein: CAISVKTGTDTQYF.